This record covers a single TCR beta chain. The data stem from a study of blood T cell repertoires in COVID-19. Sequenced by immunoSEQ multiplex PCR; TCRdb stores in-frame clones only, minus some. Of 15,000 to 19,000 clones in the sample, more than 85% were seen once. The source of this sequence is a man in his fifties or sixties with acute or convalescent COVID-19. The sample was peripheral blood.

In DNA form, the CDR3 reads TGCAGCGTAGGGGCCGCCGGGCAGCCCCAGCATTTT. It codes for CSVGAAGQPQHF. The chain has TRBV29-1 and TRBJ1-5; a weak D match, TRBD1 (5 bases). Germline V CDR1 and CDR2: SQVTM, ANQGSEA. The V gene lost 6 bases and the J gene lost 7 bases, with 13 bases spanning the gap. This CDR3 has 12 residues.